One T cell receptor (beta chain) is described in this entry. Its antigen is still unknown. This sample was taken from a study of T cell responses to AZD1222 COVID-19 vaccine. General study points: Repertoire collection took place solely once the T cell response had peaked.

Assay: immunoSEQ multiplex PCR; the TCRdb copy retains only in-frame clones and omits some. The sample shows more than 75,000 clones, about four fifths of them seen only once. V was trimmed by 6 bases and J by 0 bases, leaving 12 bases between them. Looked up from germline, CDR1 is SQVTM and CDR2 is ANQGSEA. The CDR3 contains 13 residues. The clonotype was recovered from an adult who received the AZD1222 COVID-19 vaccine. Source: peripheral blood, taken 28 days after the second AZD1222 dose. This chain uses TRBV29-1 with TRBJ2-7; D is perhaps TRBD2 (5 bases). The CDR3 sequence is CSVYSEFSYEQYF. DNA of the CDR3: TGCAGCGTCTATAGCGAATTCTCCTACGAGCAGTACTTC.